The 14 T cell receptor beta chains below were found in one sample sequenced in a study of response to subunit inactivated influenza vaccine. TCRdb re-derived calls from the RT-PCR reads in MiXCR, one entry per CDR3 protein. The table includes 150,000 to 200,000 distinct CDR3 sequences, approximately 12% detected once. These data also formed part of another study, on T cells expressing NK-cell markers. From that study: Beta-chain TCR cDNA was generated via 5'RACE template switching with UMIs.

Sequencing was performed on CD8+ T cells sorted from PBMCs, taken roughly 12 days after vaccination. Source of these receptors: a man between 45 and 60 years old who received an inactivated influenza vaccine.

This clonotype appeared a few times. The V call is TRBV6-1, the J call TRBJ1-2; D is undetermined. Germline V gene sequence: CDR1 MNHNS, CDR2 SASEGT. The V end lost 6 bases, the J end lost 5 bases, and 28 bases lay between the germline ends. The CDR3 runs to 18 residues. As DNA, the CDR3 is TGTGCCAGCAGGCAGCCCCGGGAACACGCCGAGGGCGGTTATGGCTACACCTTC. Protein product: CASRQPREHAEGGYGYTF.

This clonotype appeared a few times. CDR3 protein: CASSESGAGNQPQHF. CDR3 coding DNA: TGCGCCAGCAGTGAGTCGGGTGCGGGAAATCAGCCCCAGCATTTT. This chain joins TRBV10-2 and TRBJ1-5; D gene ambiguous. V was clipped by 0 bases and J by 4 bases, with 10 bases between them. The germline gives CDR1 WSHSY, CDR2 SAAADI. This CDR3 contains 15 residues.

In its sample, this clonotype is medium-sized. The rearrangement joins TRBV12-3 or TRBV12-4 to TRBJ1-2; TRBD1 is a possible D gene (5 bases). Deletions cut 5 bases from V and 4 bases from J, with 8 bases between. The CDR3 length is 12 residues. The CDR3 DNA reads TGTGCCAGCAGTCGCGACAGCTATGGCTACACCTTC. Its protein is CASSRDSYGYTF.

This clonotype was detected a few times. V is TRBV29-1 and J is TRBJ1-2; possibly TRBD1 for D (6 bases). Germline assignment: CDR1 SQVTM and CDR2 ANQGSEA. The CDR3 has 10 residues. Trimming cost V 6 bases and J 8 bases, with 10 bases left between them. The CDR3 protein is CSVPGVGYTF. The CDR3 DNA follows: TGCAGCGTGCCAGGGGTCGGCTACACCTTC.

This clonotype was counted at least ten times. The chain couples TRBV7-8 to TRBJ1-5; D might be TRBD1 (5 bases). This CDR3 is 14 amino acids long. V lost 5 bases, J lost 4 bases, and 12 bases lay in between. Germline assignment: CDR1 SGHVS and CDR2 FQNEAQ. The CDR3: CASSGPGGNQPQHF. In DNA, the CDR3 is TGTGCCAGCAGCGGCCCGGGGGGGAATCAGCCCCAGCATTTT.

The V gene is TRBV25-1, the J gene TRBJ2-5; 13 bases are shared with TRBD2. CDR3 length: 18 amino acids. The germline CDR1 and CDR2 sequences are MGHDK and SYGVNS. Trimming cost V 5 bases and J 1 base; bases outside gene matches: 10. CDR3 DNA: TGTGCCAGCAGTTCAACTAGCGGGAGGGGGTGGGGCCAAGAGACCCAGTACTTC. This sequence encodes CASSSTSGRGWGQETQYF.

The sample holds many counts of this clonotype. The gene calls are TRBV3-1 and TRBJ2-5; D possibly corresponds to TRBD2 (6 bases). This CDR3 is built from 15 residues. The V gene's germline CDR1 is LGHDT and CDR2 YNNKEL (reference sequence). V dropped 1 base and J dropped 2 bases, with 11 bases sitting between them. The CDR3 loop is CASSQVWGEQETQYF. The CDR3 region has the DNA TGTGCCAGCAGCCAAGTTTGGGGGGAGCAAGAGACCCAGTACTTC.

This clonotype has only a few counts. CDR3 protein: CASRGAGFEQYF. CDR3 coding DNA: TGTGCCAGCCGGGGGGCAGGGTTCGAGCAGTACTTC. This chain links TRBV11-2 with TRBJ2-7, with D possibly matching TRBD2 (7 bases). Deletions cut 8 bases from V and 6 bases from J, with 14 bases between. Looked up from germline, CDR1 is SGHAT and CDR2 is FQNNGV. The CDR3 covers 12 residues.

This clonotype was seen more than once but under ten times. The rearrangement joins TRBV3-1 to TRBJ2-7; perhaps TRBD2 as D (5 bases). The germline V gene has CDR1 LGHDT and CDR2 YNNKEL (reference sequence). The V and J ends lost 1 base and 2 bases respectively, with 12 bases between them. The CDR3 totals 15 residues. The CDR3 region is CASSQGSGVTYEQYF. The CDR3 DNA reads TGTGCCAGCAGCCAAGGATCCGGGGTAACCTACGAGCAGTACTTC.

This chain joins TRBV2 and TRBJ2-3; 10 nucleotides agree with TRBD1. The CDR3 length is 16 residues. Germline trimming cut 5 bases from V and 3 bases from J; bases unmatched to any gene: 8. In germline, CDR1 is SNHLY, CDR2 FYNNEI. The CDR3 loop reads CASSIRTGGWTDTQYF. In DNA form, the CDR3 reads TGTGCCAGCAGTATTCGGACAGGGGGTTGGACAGATACGCAGTATTTT. Together with reference TRBV2 and TRBJ2-3, the CDR3 gives the full variable domain: EPEVTQTPSHQVTQMGQEVILRCVPISNHLYFYWYRQILGQKVEFLVSFYNNEISEKSEIFDDQFSVERPDGSNFTLKIRSTKLEDSAMYFCASSIRTGGWTDTQYFGPGTRLTVL.

This clonotype was recorded a few times. This chain joins TRBV6-2 or TRBV6-3 and TRBJ1-5; TRBD1 matches at 7 bases. The CDR3 is 14 residues long. Trimming cost V 9 bases and J 4 bases; bases outside gene matches: 9. CDR1 and CDR2 from the germline V gene are MNHEY and SVGEGT. CDR3: CASSTGSGNQPQHF. The CDR3 coding sequence is TGTGCCAGTTCGACAGGGTCGGGAAATCAGCCCCAGCATTTT.

This clonotype showed up many times. CDR3 bases: TGTGCCAGCAGCCAATCCAACTACGAGCAGTACTTC. The encoded protein is CASSQSNYEQYF. V usage is TRBV14 and J usage is TRBJ2-7; D unresolved. V was cut by 2 bases and J by 3 bases, with 5 bases left in between. Germline V gene lookup returns CDR1 SGHDN and CDR2 FVKESK. The CDR3 extends over 12 amino acids. Combining the CDR3 with reference TRBV14 and TRBJ2-7 gives the whole variable domain EAGVTQFPSHSVIEKGQTVTLRCDPISGHDNLYWYRRVMGKEIKFLLHFVKESKQDESGMPNNRFLAERTGGTYSTLKVQPAELEDSGVYFCASSQSNYEQYFGPGTRLTVT.

This clonotype has a handful of counts. The chain couples TRBV13 to TRBJ2-7, with 10 bases that match TRBD1. The CDR3 consists of 15 residues. Germline CDR1 is PRHDT and CDR2 is FYEKMQ (reference sequence). The junction had 9 bases not matched to a gene; V was cut back by 3 bases and J by 7 bases. As DNA, the CDR3 is TGTGCCAGCAGCTTGCCGGGACAGGGGTTGAGAGAGCAGTACTTC. Translating gives CASSLPGQGLREQYF.

This clonotype was detected only a few times. The chain carries TRBV6-5 and TRBJ2-5, with 12 nucleotides matching TRBD2. Germline V gives CDR1 MNHEY, CDR2 SVGAGI. This CDR3 comprises 17 residues. The ends lost 6 bases at V and 1 base at J; junction bases unmatched: 9. CDR3 in amino acids: CASSLTSGSLFQETQYF. For the CDR3, the DNA is TGTGCCAGCAGCCTGACTAGCGGGAGCCTATTCCAAGAGACCCAGTACTTC.